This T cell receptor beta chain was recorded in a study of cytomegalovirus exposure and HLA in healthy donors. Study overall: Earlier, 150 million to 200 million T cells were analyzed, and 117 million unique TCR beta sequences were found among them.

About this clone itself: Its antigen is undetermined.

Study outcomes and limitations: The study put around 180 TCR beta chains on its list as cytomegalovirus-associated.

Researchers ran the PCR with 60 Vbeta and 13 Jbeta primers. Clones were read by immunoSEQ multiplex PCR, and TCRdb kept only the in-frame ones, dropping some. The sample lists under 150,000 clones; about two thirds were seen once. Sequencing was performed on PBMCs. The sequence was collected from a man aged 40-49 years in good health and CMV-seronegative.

Written as DNA, the CDR3 is TGCGCCAGCAGCTTGCTGGCGGGAGTCGATGAGCAGTTCTTC. Protein sequence: CASSLLAGVDEQFF. This sequence joins TRBV5-1 and TRBJ2-1, with TRBD2 identical over 7 bases. The CDR3 is made up of 14 amino acids. Germline-derived CDR1 and CDR2 are SGHRS and YFSETQ. V shed 1 base, J shed 8 bases, and the junction held 6 bases outside the gene matches.